Presented here are 15 T cell receptor beta chains from one specimen sequenced in a study of identical twins. TCRdb recomputed calls from the 5' RACE reads with MiXCR, one row per CDR3 protein. The sample lists about 890,000 distinct CDR3 sequences; more than 9% were seen once. The sample was also reused in another study, on yellow fever vaccine responses in identical twins.

Source material: PBMCs. The receptors originated from a woman between 18 and 29 years old in good health.

This clonotype was seen only a few times. This chain links TRBV12-3 or TRBV12-4 with TRBJ2-7; 7 bases line up with TRBD2. Trimming at V came to 6 bases and at J to 5 bases, leaving 10 bases not matched to a gene. The CDR3 is 14 amino acids. DNA for the CDR3: TGTGCCAGCAGCTCTAAACTAGCGAGCCACGAGCAGTACTTC. Its protein is CASSSKLASHEQYF.

V is TRBV24-1 and J is TRBJ2-5, with D uncertain. The CDR3 covers 13 residues. Deletions cut 4 bases from V and 9 bases from J, with 14 bases between. Germline values: CDR1 KGHDR, CDR2 SFDVKD. CDR3 in amino acids: CATSDPVIGPQYF. CDR3 nucleotide sequence: TGTGCCACCAGTGACCCCGTCATAGGGCCCCAGTACTTC.

The rearrangement joins TRBV20-1 to TRBJ2-5; D is unresolved. Germline V CDR1 and CDR2: DFQATT, SNEGSKA (reference sequence). This CDR3 contains 16 residues. V was cut by 5 bases and J by 5 bases, with 24 bases left in between. CDR3 coding DNA: TGCAGTGCTGCCCGTAGCAATACTGCCCCCTGGGAGACCCAGTACTTC. The encoded protein is CSAARSNTAPWETQYF.

This chain joins TRBV20-1 and TRBJ2-7, with D possibly matching TRBD1 (5 bases). CDR1 is DFQATT and CDR2 is SNEGSKA in the germline V gene (reference sequence). This CDR3 has 15 residues. Deletions cut 6 bases from V and 1 base from J, with 19 bases between. Written as DNA, the CDR3 is TGCAGTGCCGGTCCTTTAGGGGCCCTATCCTACGAGCAGTACTTC. It encodes CSAGPLGALSYEQYF.

This rearrangement joins TRBV6-2 or TRBV6-3 to TRBJ1-1; 8 bases map to TRBD1. Trimming cost V 8 bases and J 2 bases; bases outside gene matches: 4. The V gene's germline CDR1 is MNHEY and CDR2 SVGEGT. The length of the CDR3 is 13 residues. CDR3 region: CASAGQGNTEAFF. The CDR3 nucleotides read TGTGCCAGCGCAGGACAGGGAAACACTGAAGCTTTCTTT.

This clonotype has a handful of counts. The chain recombines TRBV12-3 or TRBV12-4 with TRBJ1-2; the D gene is possibly TRBD1 (5 bases). Trimming removed 5 bases at V and 2 bases at J, with 12 bases between. The CDR3 is 14 residues long. In nucleotides, the CDR3 is TGTGCCAGCAGTCCGCGGGGCTGGAACTATGGCTACACCTTC. Translation: CASSPRGWNYGYTF.

The chain employs TRBV18 and TRBJ2-7; 9 bases match TRBD1. V lost 3 bases and J lost 3; bases outside the gene matches: 6. CDR3 size: 15 residues. From germline, CDR1 is KGHSH and CDR2 LQKENI. In DNA form, the CDR3 reads TGTGCCAGCTCACCGACGACGGGACAGGGCTACGAGCAGTACTTC. It is translated as CASSPTTGQGYEQYF.

V gene TRBV12-3 or TRBV12-4 combines with J gene TRBJ2-2, with D perhaps matching TRBD1 or TRBD2 (6 bases each). CDR3 length: 16 residues. Trimming shortened V by 5 bases and J by 4 bases, and 17 bases separated the two germline ends. CDR3 in DNA: TGTGCCAGCAGTGTGGGGGGCAGGGCCGGCACCGGGGAGCTGTTTTTT. It is translated as CASSVGGRAGTGELFF.

This clonotype appeared a single time. This chain connects TRBV28 to TRBJ2-7; perhaps TRBD1 as D (5 bases). The CDR3 is 13 residues long. The germline gives CDR1 MDHEN, CDR2 SYDVKM. V dropped 5 bases and J dropped 5 bases, with 13 bases sitting between them. CDR3 coding DNA: TGTGCCAGCAGTCCAGGGTTCTTGCACGAGCAGTACTTC. Protein: CASSPGFLHEQYF.

This clonotype has a count of ten or more. J is TRBJ1-2 and V is TRBV4-2; no clear D gene. Germline V gene sequence: CDR1 LGHNA, CDR2 YNFKEQ. CDR3 length: 15 residues. Trimming cost V 1 base and J 1 base, with 10 bases left between them. CDR3 nucleotide sequence: TGTGCCAGCAGCCAAGCCGACGGAATTAACTATGGCTACACCTTC. Translating it yields CASSQADGINYGYTF.

The CDR3 DNA reads TGCAGCGTCAAGATCAGAGGGAACACTGAAGCTTTCTTT. Translating gives CSVKIRGNTEAFF. The chain recombines TRBV29-1 with TRBJ1-1; D not resolved. Germline V lookup: CDR1 SQVTM, CDR2 ANQGSEA. Trimming took 6 bases from V and 1 from J, leaving 12 bases between them. The CDR3 is 13 amino acids.

The gene calls are TRBV12-3 or TRBV12-4 and TRBJ1-2, with TRBD1 as a possible D gene (6 bases). CDR3 length: 15 amino acids. Deletions cut 0 bases from V and 6 bases from J, with 14 bases between. The CDR3: CASSLARPQGNGYTF. In DNA form, the CDR3 reads TGTGCCAGCAGTTTAGCCCGGCCTCAGGGGAATGGCTACACCTTC.

The CDR3 spells CASSPQTSGYEQYF. CDR3 nucleotide sequence: TGTGCCAGCAGTCCACAGACTAGCGGGTACGAGCAGTACTTC. J is TRBJ2-7 and V is TRBV27, with 10 bases that match TRBD2. The V gene end was trimmed by 5 bases and the J gene end by 4 bases; junction bases not matched to a gene: 5. Per the germline V gene, CDR1 is MNHEY and CDR2 is SMNVEV (reference sequence). The CDR3 extends over 14 amino acids.

The chain carries TRBV5-1 and TRBJ1-4; no clear D gene. V gave up 0 bases and J gave up 5 bases, with 11 bases separating them. This CDR3 has 15 amino acids. Germline loops: CDR1 SGHRS, CDR2 YFSETQ. The CDR3 sequence: CASSLEGSKNEKLFF. CDR3 sequence (DNA): TGCGCCAGCAGCTTGGAGGGCAGTAAAAATGAAAAACTGTTTTTT.

The rearrangement joins TRBV20-1 to TRBJ2-5; 8 bases are shared with TRBD2. The trim removed 6 bases at V and 5 bases at J, leaving 5 bases unmatched. The germline gives CDR1 DFQATT, CDR2 SNEGSKA (reference sequence). The CDR3 runs to 12 residues. The CDR3 region is CSAPGLGETQYF. In nucleotides, the CDR3 is TGCAGTGCACCGGGACTAGGGGAGACCCAGTACTTC.